Reported below is one T cell receptor (beta chain). Each CDR3 protein is one row after TCRdb ran MiXCR on the 5' RACE reads. This table holds tens of thousands of distinct CDR3 sequences, roughly a quarter found once. The source of the sample is a study of neurological immune-mediated disorders. Germline V gives CDR1 SGHKS, CDR2 YYEKEE (reference sequence). CDR3 length: 13 amino acids. The chain links TRBV5-5 to TRBJ2-2; D may match TRBD1 or TRBD2 (5 bases each). Sequencing input: PBMCs. This TCR came from a woman between 65 and 79 years old in good health. In DNA form, the CDR3 reads TGTTCTAGCAACAGGCCAGGCACCGGGGAGCTGTTTTTT. It codes for CSSNRPGTGELFF. Supplemented by reference TRBV5-5 and TRBJ2-2, the full variable domain reads DAGVTQSPTHLIKTRGQQVTLRCSPISGHKSVSWYQQVLGQGPQFIFQYYEKEERGRGNFPDRFSARQFPNYSSELNVNALLLGDSALYLCSSNRPGTGELFFGEGSRLTVL.